The following is a T cell receptor beta chain sequence with its context. Other DNA sequences in this sample translate to the same CDR3. Germline V gene sequence: CDR1 MNHEY, CDR2 SVGAGI. Trimming removed 0 bases from V and 1 base from J; junction bases left unmatched: 1. CDR3 length equals 15 residues. Following RNA extraction, reverse transcription yielded cDNA that acted as the sequencing template. This table comes from immunoSEQ multiplex PCR, and its TCRdb copy is limited to in-frame clones, with some not included. Of almost 250,000 clones listed, less than 80% are singletons. This entry comes from a study of CD8+ T cells in alopecia areata.

The material sequenced was CD4+ T cells sorted from blood, taken at week 0. The source of this sequence is a human donor with alopecia areata. The rearrangement joins TRBV6-5 to TRBJ2-5; TRBD1 agrees at 8 bases. The DNA of the CDR3 is TGTGCCAGCAGTTACTCCGGGACAGGCCAAGAGACCCAGTACTTC. This gives the protein CASSYSGTGQETQYF.